Presented here are 8 T cell receptor beta chains from one specimen sequenced in a study of CD4+ T cells in melanoma. TCRdb's copy holds only in-frame clones and misses some; the assay was immunoSEQ multiplex PCR. Altogether 4,000 to 5,000 clones are present, roughly three fifths being singletons, with the ten largest covering 26%. Sequenced material: cells from a culture (not recorded whether cultured in vitro). Source of these receptors: a human donor with melanoma.

This clone was counted a few times. J is TRBJ1-2 and V is TRBV5-4; 7 nucleotides align to TRBD1. CDR3 length equals 15 residues. The V and J ends lost 0 bases and 2 bases, in that order; junction bases with no gene match: 4. The germline gives CDR1 SGHNT, CDR2 YYREEE (reference sequence). The CDR3 sequence: CASSLAWDSNYGYTF. The DNA for the CDR3 is TGTGCCAGCAGCTTGGCCTGGGACAGCAACTATGGCTACACCTTC.

This clone has more than one count but fewer than ten. V usage is TRBV29-1 and J usage is TRBJ2-3, with TRBD2 matching over 8 bases. V dropped 7 bases and J dropped 3; count of bases not matched to a gene: 9. This CDR3 has 14 residues. CDR1 is SQVTM, CDR2 ANQGSEA, per germline. CDR3 nucleotide sequence: TGCAGCGCCTCACCGGGACTAGGTACAGATACGCAGTATTTT. Amino acid sequence: CSASPGLGTDTQYF.

The table lists this clone with a few counts. This rearrangement joins TRBV3-1 (or the pseudogene TRBV3-2) to TRBJ1-2; no reliable D call. The germline V and J ends were trimmed by 1 base and 8 bases, with 14 bases remaining between them. The CDR3 runs to 14 residues. The germline CDR1 and CDR2 sequences are LGHDT and YNNKEL (reference sequence). CDR3 nucleotide sequence: TGTGCCAGCAGCCAAGGTTGGACTTACGGAGGCTACACCTTC. This codes for CASSQGWTYGGYTF.

The gene calls are TRBV3-1 (or the pseudogene TRBV3-2) and TRBJ2-3; D unclear. V gave up 1 base and J gave up 0 bases, with 11 bases separating them. CDR3 length: 16 amino acids. Per germline, CDR1 LGHDT and CDR2 YNNKEL (reference sequence). CDR3 region: CASSQVGTSSTDTQYF. The CDR3 bases are TGTGCCAGCAGCCAAGTCGGCACTTCTAGCACAGATACGCAGTATTTT.

The J gene is TRBJ1-6, the V gene TRBV16; D gene uncertain. Germline V gene lookup returns CDR1 KGHSY and CDR2 FQNENV. The CDR3 has 14 residues. With 1 base removed from V and 7 bases from J, the gap between germline ends came to 8 bases. The CDR3 loop is CASSQWGGNSPLHF. The CDR3 DNA reads TGTGCCAGCAGCCAATGGGGAGGGAATTCACCCCTCCACTTT. Full variable domain (missing parts from reference TRBV16 and TRBJ1-6): GEEVAQTPKHLVRGEGQKAKLYCAPIKGHSYVFWYQQVLKNEFKFLISFQNENVFDETGMPKERFSAKCLPNSPCSLEIQATKLEDSAVYFCASSQWGGNSPLHFGNGTRLTVT.

In this sample, this clone is medium-sized. The rearrangement joins TRBV4-3 to TRBJ2-1; no reliable D call. Trimming removed 3 bases at V and 2 bases at J, with 5 bases between. The CDR3 is made up of 13 amino acids. Germline CDR1 reads LGHNA; CDR2 reads YSLEER. The CDR3 sequence is CASSHSPYNEQFF. CDR3 nucleotide sequence: TGCGCCAGCAGCCATAGTCCCTACAATGAGCAGTTCTTC.

This chain connects TRBV4-2 to TRBJ1-2; perhaps TRBD1 as D (5 bases). CDR3 length equals 14 residues. Per germline, CDR1 LGHNA and CDR2 YNFKEQ. V lost 0 bases to trimming and J lost 8 bases, with 13 bases between them. CDR3 DNA sequence: TGTGCCAGCAGCCAAGATGGGGGGACCGAGGGCTACACCTTC. This codes for CASSQDGGTEGYTF.

The chain joins TRBV5-1 to TRBJ1-2; a possible D gene is TRBD1 (6 bases). Trimming stripped 1 base from V and 1 base from J, with 11 bases between. Germline values: CDR1 SGHRS, CDR2 YFSETQ. There are 15 residues in the CDR3. Here the CDR3 reads CASSLQQGGNYGYTF. The CDR3 nucleotides are TGCGCCAGCAGCTTGCAACAGGGAGGTAACTATGGCTACACCTTC.